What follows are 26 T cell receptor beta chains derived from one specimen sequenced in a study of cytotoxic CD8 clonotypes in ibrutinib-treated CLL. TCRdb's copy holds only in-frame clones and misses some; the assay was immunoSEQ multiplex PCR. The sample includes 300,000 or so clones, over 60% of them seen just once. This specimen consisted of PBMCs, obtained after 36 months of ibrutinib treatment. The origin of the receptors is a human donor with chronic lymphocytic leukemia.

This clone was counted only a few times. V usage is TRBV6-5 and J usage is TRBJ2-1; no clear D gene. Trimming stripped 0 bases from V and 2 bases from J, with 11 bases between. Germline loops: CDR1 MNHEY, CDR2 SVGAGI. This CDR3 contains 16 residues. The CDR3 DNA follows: TGTGCCAGCAGTTACTCGACTGGGATGCCCTACAATGAGCAGTTCTTC. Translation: CASSYSTGMPYNEQFF.

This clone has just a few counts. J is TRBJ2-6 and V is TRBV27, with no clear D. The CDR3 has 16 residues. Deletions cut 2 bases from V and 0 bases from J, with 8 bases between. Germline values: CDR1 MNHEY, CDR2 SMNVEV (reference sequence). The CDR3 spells CASSLRRISGANVLTF. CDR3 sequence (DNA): TGTGCCAGCAGTTTAAGACGGATCTCTGGGGCCAACGTCCTGACTTTC.

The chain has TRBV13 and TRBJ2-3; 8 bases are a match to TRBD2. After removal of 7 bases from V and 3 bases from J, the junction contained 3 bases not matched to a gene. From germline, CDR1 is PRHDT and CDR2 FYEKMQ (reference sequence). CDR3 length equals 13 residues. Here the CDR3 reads CASTTGGTDTQYF. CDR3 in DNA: TGTGCCAGCACCACGGGAGGGACAGATACGCAGTATTTT.

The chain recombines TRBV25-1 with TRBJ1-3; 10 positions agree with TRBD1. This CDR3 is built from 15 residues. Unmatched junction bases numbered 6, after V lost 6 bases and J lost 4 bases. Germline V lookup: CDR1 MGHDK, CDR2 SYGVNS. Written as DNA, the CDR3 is TGTGCCAGCAGCGGGACAGGGGCAGCAGGAAACACCATATATTTT. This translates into CASSGTGAAGNTIYF. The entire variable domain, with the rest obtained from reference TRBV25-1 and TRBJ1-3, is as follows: EADIYQTPRYLVIGTGKKITLECSQTMGHDKMYWYQQDPGMELHLIHYSYGVNSTEKGDLSSESTVSRIRTEHFPLTLESARPSHTSQYLCASSGTGAAGNTIYFGEGSWLTVV.

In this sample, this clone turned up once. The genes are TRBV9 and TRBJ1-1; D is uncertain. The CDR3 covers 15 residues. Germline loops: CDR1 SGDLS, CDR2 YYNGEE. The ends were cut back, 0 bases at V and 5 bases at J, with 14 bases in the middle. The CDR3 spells CASSVVEVMATEAFF. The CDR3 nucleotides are TGTGCCAGCAGCGTAGTGGAAGTAATGGCTACTGAAGCTTTCTTT.

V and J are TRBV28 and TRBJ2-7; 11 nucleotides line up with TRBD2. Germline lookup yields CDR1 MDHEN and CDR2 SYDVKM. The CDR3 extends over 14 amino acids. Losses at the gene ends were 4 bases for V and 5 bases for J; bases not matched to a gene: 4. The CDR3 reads CASSYSGRAHEQYF. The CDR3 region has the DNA TGTGCCAGCAGTTATAGCGGGAGGGCCCACGAGCAGTACTTC.

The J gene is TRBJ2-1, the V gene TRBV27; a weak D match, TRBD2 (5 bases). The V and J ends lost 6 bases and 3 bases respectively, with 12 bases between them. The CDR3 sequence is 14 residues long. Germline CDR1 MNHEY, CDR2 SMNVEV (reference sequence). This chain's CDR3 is CASRLVLFYNEQFF. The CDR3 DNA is TGTGCCAGCAGACTAGTCTTGTTCTACAATGAGCAGTTCTTC.

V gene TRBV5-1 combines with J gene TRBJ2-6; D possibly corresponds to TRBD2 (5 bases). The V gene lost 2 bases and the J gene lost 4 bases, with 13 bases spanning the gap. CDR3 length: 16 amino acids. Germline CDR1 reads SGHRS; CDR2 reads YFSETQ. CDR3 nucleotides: TGCGCCAGCAGCTTTTTCTCGGGGTCCGGGGCCAACGTCCTGACTTTC. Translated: CASSFFSGSGANVLTF.

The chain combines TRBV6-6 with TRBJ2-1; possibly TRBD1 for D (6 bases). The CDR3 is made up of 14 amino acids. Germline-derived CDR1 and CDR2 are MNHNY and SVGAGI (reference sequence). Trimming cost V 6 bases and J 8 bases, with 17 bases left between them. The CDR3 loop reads CASRADRFSDEQFF. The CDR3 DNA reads TGTGCCAGCAGAGCCGACAGGTTCAGCGATGAGCAGTTCTTC.

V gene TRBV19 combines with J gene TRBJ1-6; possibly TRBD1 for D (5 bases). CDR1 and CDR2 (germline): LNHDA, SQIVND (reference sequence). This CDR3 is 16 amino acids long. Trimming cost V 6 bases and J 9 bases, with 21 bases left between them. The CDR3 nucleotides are TGTGCCAGTAGCTCCATAGGGGCCAGAACGGCTTCACCCCTCCACTTT. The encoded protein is CASSSIGARTASPLHF.

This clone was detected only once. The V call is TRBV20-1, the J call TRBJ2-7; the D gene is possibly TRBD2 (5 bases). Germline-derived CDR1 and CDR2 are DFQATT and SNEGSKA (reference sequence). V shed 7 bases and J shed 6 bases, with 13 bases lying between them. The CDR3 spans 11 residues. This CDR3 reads CSGGEGREQYF. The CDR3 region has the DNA TGCAGTGGCGGAGAGGGTCGCGAGCAGTACTTC.

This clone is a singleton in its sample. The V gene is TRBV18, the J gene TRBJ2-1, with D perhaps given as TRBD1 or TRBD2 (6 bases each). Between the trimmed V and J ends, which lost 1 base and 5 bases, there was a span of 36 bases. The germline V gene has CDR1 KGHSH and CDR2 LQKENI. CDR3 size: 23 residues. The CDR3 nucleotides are TGTGCCAGCTCACCACTCCCCCGGGGCGGGATAGGGGTAAGTCGACAGGTCAACAATGAGCAGTTCTTC. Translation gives CASSPLPRGGIGVSRQVNNEQFF.

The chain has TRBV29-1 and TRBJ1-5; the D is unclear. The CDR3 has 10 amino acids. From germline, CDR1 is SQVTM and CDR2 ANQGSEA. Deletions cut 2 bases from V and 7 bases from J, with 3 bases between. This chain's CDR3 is CSVETQPQHF. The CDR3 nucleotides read TGCAGCGTTGAAACACAGCCCCAGCATTTT.

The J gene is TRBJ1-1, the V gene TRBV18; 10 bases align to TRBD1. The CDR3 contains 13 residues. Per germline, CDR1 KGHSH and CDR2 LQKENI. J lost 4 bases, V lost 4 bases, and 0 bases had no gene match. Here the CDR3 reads CASSRDRGTEAFF. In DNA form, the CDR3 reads TGTGCCAGCTCACGGGACAGGGGCACTGAAGCTTTCTTT. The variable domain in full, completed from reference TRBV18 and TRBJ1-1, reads NAGVMQNPRHLVRRRGQEARLRCSPMKGHSHVYWYRQLPEEGLKFMVYLQKENIIDESGMPKERFSAEFPKEGPSILRIQQVVRGDSAAYFCASSRDRGTEAFFGQGTRLTVV.

The CDR3 sequence is CASSVGVGKVTDTQYF. CDR3 nucleotides: TGTGCCAGCAGCGTAGGAGTAGGGAAAGTCACAGATACGCAGTATTTT. This rearrangement joins TRBV9 to TRBJ2-3; no clear D. Between the trimmed V and J ends, which lost 0 bases and 2 bases, there was a span of 13 bases. Per the germline V gene, CDR1 is SGDLS and CDR2 is YYNGEE. This CDR3 region has 16 residues. The variable domain in full, completed from reference TRBV9 and TRBJ2-3, reads DSGVTQTPKHLITATGQRVTLRCSPRSGDLSVYWYQQSLDQGLQFLIQYYNGEERAKGNILERFSAQQFPDLHSELNLSSLELGDSALYFCASSVGVGKVTDTQYFGPGTRLTVL.

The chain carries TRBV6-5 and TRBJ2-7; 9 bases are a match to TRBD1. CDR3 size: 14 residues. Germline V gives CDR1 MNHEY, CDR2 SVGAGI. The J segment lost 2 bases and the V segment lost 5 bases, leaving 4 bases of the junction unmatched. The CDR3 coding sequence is TGTGCCAGCAGTATGACAGGGGGGCCCTACGAGCAGTACTTC. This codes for CASSMTGGPYEQYF.

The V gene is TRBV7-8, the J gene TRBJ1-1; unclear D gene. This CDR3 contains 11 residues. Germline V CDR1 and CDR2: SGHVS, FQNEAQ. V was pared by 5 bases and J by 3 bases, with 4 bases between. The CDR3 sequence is CASSLYTEAFF. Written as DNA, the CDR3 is TGTGCCAGCAGCCTCTACACTGAAGCTTTCTTT. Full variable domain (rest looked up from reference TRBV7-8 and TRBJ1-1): GAGVSQSPRYKVAKRGQDVALRCDPISGHVSLFWYQQALGQGPEFLTYFQNEAQLDKSGLPSDRFFAERPEGSVSTLKIQRTQQEDSAVYLCASSLYTEAFFGQGTRLTVV.

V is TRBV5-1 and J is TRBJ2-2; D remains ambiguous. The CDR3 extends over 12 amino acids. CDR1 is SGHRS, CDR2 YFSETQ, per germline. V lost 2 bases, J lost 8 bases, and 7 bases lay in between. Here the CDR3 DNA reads TGCGCCAGCAGCTTCAACCCGGGGGAGCTGTTTTTT. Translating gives CASSFNPGELFF.

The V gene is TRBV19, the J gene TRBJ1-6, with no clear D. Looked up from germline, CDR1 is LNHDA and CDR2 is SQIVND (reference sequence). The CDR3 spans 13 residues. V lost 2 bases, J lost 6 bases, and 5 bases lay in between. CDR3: CASSITLNSPLHF. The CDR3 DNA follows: TGTGCCAGTAGTATAACTCTTAATTCACCCCTCCACTTT.

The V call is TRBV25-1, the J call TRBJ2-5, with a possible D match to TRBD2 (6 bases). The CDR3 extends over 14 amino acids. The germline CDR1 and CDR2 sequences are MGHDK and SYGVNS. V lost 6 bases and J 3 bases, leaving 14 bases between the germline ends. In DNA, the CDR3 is TGTGCCAGCAGCCAAATTGGGGGGAAAGAGACCCAGTACTTC. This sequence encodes CASSQIGGKETQYF. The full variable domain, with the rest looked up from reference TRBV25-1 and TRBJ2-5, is EADIYQTPRYLVIGTGKKITLECSQTMGHDKMYWYQQDPGMELHLIHYSYGVNSTEKGDLSSESTVSRIRTEHFPLTLESARPSHTSQYLCASSQIGGKETQYFGPGTRLLVL.

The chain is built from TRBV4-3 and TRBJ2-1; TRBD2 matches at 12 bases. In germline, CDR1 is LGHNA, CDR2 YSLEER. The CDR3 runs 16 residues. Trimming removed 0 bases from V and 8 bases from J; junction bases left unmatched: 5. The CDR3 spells CASSQDGLAGRYEQFF. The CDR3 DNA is TGCGCCAGCAGCCAAGACGGACTAGCGGGACGGTATGAGCAGTTCTTC.

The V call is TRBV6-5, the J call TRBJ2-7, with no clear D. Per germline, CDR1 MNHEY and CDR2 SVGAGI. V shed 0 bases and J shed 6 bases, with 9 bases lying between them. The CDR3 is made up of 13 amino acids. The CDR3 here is CASSYSPPSEQYF. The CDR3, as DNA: TGTGCCAGCAGTTACTCTCCCCCCTCCGAGCAGTACTTC.

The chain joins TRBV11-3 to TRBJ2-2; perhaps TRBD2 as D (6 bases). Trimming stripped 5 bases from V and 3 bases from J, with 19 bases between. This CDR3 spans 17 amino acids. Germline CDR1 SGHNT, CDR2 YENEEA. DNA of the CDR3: TGTGCCAGCAGCCTCGGCTGGGGCGGAGGGGACACCGGGGAGCTGTTTTTT. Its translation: CASSLGWGGGDTGELFF. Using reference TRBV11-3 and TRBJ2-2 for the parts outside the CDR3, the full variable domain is EAGVVQSPRYKIIEKKQPVAFWCNPISGHNTLYWYLQNLGQGPELLIRYENEEAVDDSQLPKDRFSAERLKGVDSTLKIQPAELGDSAVYLCASSLGWGGGDTGELFFGEGSRLTVL.

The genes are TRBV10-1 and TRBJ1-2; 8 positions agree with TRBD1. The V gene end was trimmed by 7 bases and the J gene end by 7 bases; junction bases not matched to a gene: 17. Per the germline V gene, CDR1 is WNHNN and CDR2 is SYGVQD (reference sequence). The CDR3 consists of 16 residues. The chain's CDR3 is CASIIGLGQVLGGYTF. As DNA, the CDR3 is TGCGCCAGCATTATAGGGTTGGGACAGGTTTTAGGTGGCTACACCTTC.

CDR3 sequence: CSVGDGGVAFF. The CDR3 nucleotides are TGCAGCGTTGGAGATGGGGGGGTTGCGTTCTTC. The chain links TRBV29-1 to TRBJ2-1, with TRBD2 matching 7 bases. V lost 4 bases and J lost 15; bases outside the gene matches: 9. CDR3 size: 11 residues. The V gene's germline CDR1 is SQVTM and CDR2 ANQGSEA.

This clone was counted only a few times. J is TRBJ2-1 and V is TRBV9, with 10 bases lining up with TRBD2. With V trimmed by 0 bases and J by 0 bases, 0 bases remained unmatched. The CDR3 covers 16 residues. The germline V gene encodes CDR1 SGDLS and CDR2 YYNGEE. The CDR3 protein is CASSVASGGSYNEQFF. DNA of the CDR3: TGTGCCAGCAGCGTAGCTAGCGGGGGCTCCTACAATGAGCAGTTCTTC.